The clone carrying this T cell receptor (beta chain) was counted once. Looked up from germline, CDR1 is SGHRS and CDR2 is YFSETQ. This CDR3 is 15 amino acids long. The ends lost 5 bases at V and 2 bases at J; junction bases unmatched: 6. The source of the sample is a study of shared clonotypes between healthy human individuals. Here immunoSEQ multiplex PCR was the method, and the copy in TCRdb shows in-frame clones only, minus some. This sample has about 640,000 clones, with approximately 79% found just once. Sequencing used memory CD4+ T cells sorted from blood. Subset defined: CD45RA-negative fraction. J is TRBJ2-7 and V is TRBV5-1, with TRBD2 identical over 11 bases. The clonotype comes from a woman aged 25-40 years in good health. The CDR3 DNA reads TGCGCCAGCAGTCCGACTAGCGGGAACCCCTACGAGCAGTACTTC. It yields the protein CASSPTSGNPYEQYF.